The rows below give T cell receptor beta chains drawn from one sample of a study of OX40 agonist ivuxolimab in advanced cancers. Here immunoSEQ multiplex PCR was the method, and the copy in TCRdb shows in-frame clones only, minus some. This repertoire shows roughly 90,000 clones, around 85% found once; its top ten account for about 1.3%. The source material was CD4+ or CD8+ T cells sorted from blood, sampled in a trial of the OX40 agonist ivuxolimab. Every receptor here comes from an adult with an advanced solid tumor such as melanoma, head and neck, liver or kidney cancer. Each CDR3 is given with its conserved first and last residue. A D gene is named only where the DNA matches it firmly. Only some rows state a clone size, as once, few, many or a class for expanded clones.

J gene: TRBJ2-3
D gene: NA
V gene: TRBV4-3
clone size: NA
CDR3 protein: CASSQVGGPGTQYF
CDR3 DNA: TGCGCCAGCAGCCAAGTCGGCGGCCCTGGGACGCAGTATTTT

J gene: TRBJ2-3
D gene: TRBD1
V gene: TRBV30
clone size: NA
CDR3 protein: CAWSVTGAGDTQYF
CDR3 DNA: TGTGCCTGGAGTGTAACAGGGGCTGGAGATACGCAGTATTTT

J gene: TRBJ2-3
D gene: TRBD1
V gene: TRBV10-3
clone size: NA
CDR3 protein: CAIREDRVEDTQYF
CDR3 DNA: TGTGCCATCAGAGAGGACAGGGTTGAAGATACGCAGTATTTT

J gene: TRBJ1-1
D gene: NA
V gene: TRBV5-3
clone size: NA
CDR3 protein: CASTRTTTTEAFF
CDR3 DNA: TGTGCCAGCACCAGAACAACGACCACTGAAGCTTTCTTT

J gene: TRBJ1-1
D gene: TRBD1
V gene: TRBV25-1
clone size: NA
CDR3 protein: CASSRTGRDTEAFF
CDR3 DNA: TGTGCCAGCTCCCGGACAGGGAGGGACACTGAAGCTTTCTTT

J gene: TRBJ1-3
D gene: NA
V gene: TRBV7-8
clone size: few
CDR3 protein: CASSLVGPGASGNTIYF
CDR3 DNA: TGTGCCAGCAGCTTAGTTGGGCCCGGAGCCTCTGGAAACACCATATATTTT

J gene: TRBJ1-3
D gene: NA
V gene: TRBV5-1
clone size: NA
CDR3 protein: CASSLEAGAGNTIYF
CDR3 DNA: TGCGCCAGCAGCTTGGAGGCAGGGGCTGGAAACACCATATATTTT

J gene: TRBJ2-5
D gene: NA
V gene: TRBV4-2
clone size: NA
CDR3 protein: CASSQDLVGEAGETQYF
CDR3 DNA: TGTGCCAGCAGCCAAGATTTAGTCGGGGAAGCCGGGGAGACCCAGTACTTC

J gene: TRBJ2-1
D gene: NA
V gene: TRBV7-2
clone size: NA
CDR3 protein: CASSLVGTAHGPEQFF
CDR3 DNA: TGTGCCAGCAGCTTAGTTGGGACGGCACATGGTCCTGAGCAGTTCTTC

J gene: TRBJ2-3
D gene: TRBD2
V gene: TRBV5-1
clone size: NA
CDR3 protein: CASSSLAGATDTQYF
CDR3 DNA: TGCGCCAGCAGCTCACTAGCGGGGGCCACAGATACGCAGTATTTT

J gene: TRBJ2-5
D gene: NA
V gene: TRBV6-5
clone size: NA
CDR3 protein: CASSSQSGETQYF
CDR3 DNA: TGTGCCAGCAGTTCTCAGTCCGGGGAGACCCAGTACTTC

J gene: TRBJ1-4
D gene: NA
V gene: TRBV25-1
clone size: NA
CDR3 protein: CASTPDLGVGKLFF
CDR3 DNA: TGTGCCAGCACCCCGGACCTGGGGGTGGGAAAACTGTTTTTT

J gene: TRBJ1-2
D gene: TRBD1
V gene: TRBV18
clone size: NA
CDR3 protein: CASSPGQGHGYTF
CDR3 DNA: TGTGCCAGCTCACCCGGACAGGGGCATGGCTACACCTTC

J gene: TRBJ1-2
D gene: NA
V gene: TRBV27
clone size: NA
CDR3 protein: CASSRGQNFNYGYTF
CDR3 DNA: TGTGCCAGCAGCCGTGGACAGAACTTCAACTATGGCTACACCTTC

J gene: TRBJ1-1
D gene: NA
V gene: TRBV25-1
clone size: NA
CDR3 protein: CASSDPYTEAFF
CDR3 DNA: TGTGCCAGCAGTGATCCGTACACAGAAGCTTTCTTT

J gene: TRBJ1-1
D gene: NA
V gene: TRBV19
clone size: NA
CDR3 protein: CASSIRGARAFF
CDR3 DNA: TGTGCCAGCAGTATAAGGGGGGCGCGGGCTTTCTTT

J gene: TRBJ1-2
D gene: NA
V gene: TRBV7-9
clone size: NA
CDR3 protein: CASSLDRPYGYTF
CDR3 DNA: TGTGCCAGCAGCTTAGACAGGCCCTATGGCTACACCTTC

J gene: TRBJ1-5
D gene: NA
V gene: TRBV18
clone size: NA
CDR3 protein: CASSGTGGDQPQHF
CDR3 DNA: TGTGCCAGCTCTGGGACCGGAGGGGATCAGCCCCAGCATTTT

J gene: TRBJ2-6
D gene: NA
V gene: TRBV6-1
clone size: NA
CDR3 protein: CATRRGSGANVLTF
CDR3 DNA: TGTGCCACCCGGAGGGGTTCTGGGGCCAACGTCCTGACTTTC

J gene: TRBJ2-3
D gene: NA
V gene: TRBV19
clone size: NA
CDR3 protein: CASSATDTQYF
CDR3 DNA: TGTGCCAGTAGTGCCACAGATACGCAGTATTTT

J gene: TRBJ1-2
D gene: NA
V gene: TRBV9
clone size: NA
CDR3 protein: CASSEAEFTGYTF
CDR3 DNA: TGTGCCAGCAGCGAGGCAGAGTTTACGGGCTACACCTTC